The 20 T cell receptor beta chains given below trace back to one sample, sequenced in a study of glioma-infiltrating T cells after dendritic cell vaccination. Clones were sequenced by immunoSEQ multiplex PCR, and TCRdb holds only the in-frame ones, with some missing. The sample has under 40,000 clones, roughly nine tenths seen once; the top ten hold 2.2%. Sequenced material: blood, taken before dendritic cell vaccination. These receptor sequences come from a human donor with glioblastoma.

This clone was seen a single time. The chain links TRBV21-1 to TRBJ2-2; the listed D gene, TRBD1, was not tested against the DNA. TRBV21-1 constitutes a pseudogene. The CDR3 has 19 residues. CDR3 nucleotide sequence: TGTGCCAGCAGCCCCCCCGACAGGGTCCCACGCATTGGGTCCGGGGAGCTGTTTTTT. The encoded protein is CASSPPDRVPRIGSGELFF.

The rearrangement joins TRBV11-3 to TRBJ1-6, with D possibly TRBD1 on 5 matching bases. V lost 5 bases, J lost 8 bases, and 10 bases lay in between. Germline V gene lookup returns CDR1 SGHNT and CDR2 YENEEA. There are 13 residues in the CDR3. The CDR3 sequence is CASSAGYDSPLHF. For the CDR3, the DNA is TGTGCCAGCAGCGCAGGGTATGATTCACCCCTCCACTTT.

This clone is deemed medium-sized. The J gene is TRBJ1-5, the V gene TRBV13, with D possibly matching TRBD1 (6 bases). CDR1 is PRHDT and CDR2 is FYEKMQ in the germline V gene (reference sequence). The V and J ends lost 9 bases and 5 bases respectively, with 20 bases between them. This CDR3 region has 15 residues. The DNA for the CDR3 is TGTGCCAGATTCGGGGGGGGGCGACTCCATCAGCCCCAGCATTTT. It translates to CARFGGGRLHQPQHF. Full variable domain (missing parts from reference TRBV13 and TRBJ1-5): AAGVIQSPRHLIKEKRETATLKCYPIPRHDTVYWYQQGPGQDPQFLISFYEKMQSDKGSIPDRFSAQQFSDYHSELNMSSLELGDSALYFCARFGGGRLHQPQHFGDGTRLSIL.

The V call is TRBV4-1, the J call TRBJ1-6, with 8 bases lining up with TRBD1. The CDR3 spans 15 residues. Per the germline V gene, CDR1 is MGHRA and CDR2 is YSYEKL. The ends lost 3 bases at V and 9 bases at J; junction bases unmatched: 7. CDR3 bases: TGCGCCAGCAGCCAGCCCCGGGACAGGAGTTCACCCCTCCACTTT. Amino acids: CASSQPRDRSSPLHF.

The chain couples TRBV5-6 to TRBJ1-5; D might be TRBD1 (6 bases). Between the trimmed V and J ends, which lost 0 bases and 4 bases, there was a span of 8 bases. CDR3 length: 14 amino acids. The germline gives CDR1 SGHDT, CDR2 YYEEEE. CDR3 amino acids: CASSLGTVNQPQHF. The CDR3, as DNA: TGTGCCAGCAGCTTGGGGACAGTAAATCAGCCCCAGCATTTT.

The chain recombines TRBV11-2 with TRBJ1-1; unclear D gene. The germline V gene encodes CDR1 SGHAT and CDR2 FQNNGV. V was cut by 2 bases and J by 4 bases, with 8 bases left in between. The CDR3 is 13 residues long. The DNA of the CDR3 is TGTGCCAGCAGCTTATTCGGTAGCACTGAAGCTTTCTTT. Its protein product is CASSLFGSTEAFF.

The rearrangement links TRBV27 to TRBJ1-6; D is possibly TRBD1 (6 bases). Per germline, CDR1 MNHEY and CDR2 SMNVEV (reference sequence). The CDR3 has 17 residues. V gave up 6 bases and J gave up 2 bases, with 17 bases separating them. As DNA, the CDR3 is TGTGCCAGCAGCAGAGGGCAGGGGTGGACCTATAATTCACCCCTCCACTTT. This encodes CASSRGQGWTYNSPLHF.

This chain links TRBV4-1 with TRBJ2-5, with TRBD2 matching 10 bases. This CDR3 spans 18 amino acids. V shed 0 bases, J shed 7 bases, and the junction held 14 bases outside the gene matches. Germline V gene sequence: CDR1 MGHRA, CDR2 YSYEKL. CDR3 DNA: TGCGCCAGCAGCCAAGATAGTGGGCTAGCGGGGGCCCTCGGGACCCAGTACTTC. This translates into CASSQDSGLAGALGTQYF.

The rearrangement uses TRBV19 and TRBJ1-3; D remains unclear. This CDR3 is built from 15 residues. Germline V lookup: CDR1 LNHDA, CDR2 SQIVND (reference sequence). Trimming removed 3 bases at V and 0 bases at J, with 9 bases between. The CDR3 DNA reads TGTGCCAGTAGTATTAGTGCTAACTCTGGAAACACCATATATTTT. Protein product: CASSISANSGNTIYF.

J is TRBJ1-2 and V is TRBV6-6; 9 bases match TRBD1. The germline V gene has CDR1 MNHNY and CDR2 SVGAGI (reference sequence). The CDR3 totals 14 residues. V trimming: 0 bases; J trimming: 8 bases; junction bases outside the gene matches: 4. The chain's CDR3 is CASSYSRDREGYTF. CDR3 nucleotides: TGTGCCAGCAGTTACTCCAGGGACAGGGAAGGCTACACCTTC.

The rearrangement uses TRBV5-4 and TRBJ2-3; TRBD2 agrees at 8 bases. V trimming: 1 base; J trimming: 3 bases; junction bases outside the gene matches: 1. Per germline, CDR1 SGHNT and CDR2 YYREEE (reference sequence). This CDR3 has 14 residues. CDR3 nucleotides: TGTGCCAGCAGCTTGCGGGGGGGAACAGATACGCAGTATTTT. It is translated as CASSLRGGTDTQYF.

The gene calls are TRBV18 and TRBJ1-6; a possible D gene is TRBD1 (5 bases). Germline CDR1 is KGHSH and CDR2 is LQKENI. This CDR3 comprises 14 residues. V was shortened by 3 bases and J by 7 bases, with 10 bases between the two germline ends. The CDR3 sequence is CASSPGTNNSPLHF. CDR3 coding DNA: TGTGCCAGCTCACCGGGGACTAACAATTCACCCCTCCACTTT.

The rearrangement joins TRBV4-2 to TRBJ2-1; 11 bases are shared with TRBD2. The V gene end was trimmed by 1 base and the J gene end by 7 bases; junction bases not matched to a gene: 12. CDR3 size: 18 residues. CDR1 is LGHNA and CDR2 is YNFKEQ in the germline V gene. The CDR3 reads CASSQVSLSGGAMNEQFF. The CDR3 DNA reads as TGTGCCAGCAGCCAAGTCTCCCTTAGCGGGGGGGCGATGAATGAGCAGTTCTTC.

The chain employs TRBV7-8 and TRBJ2-5; 9 bases align to TRBD1. The DNA matches TRBJ2-7 better at its end, which makes the J call doubtful. Germline V CDR1 and CDR2: SGHVS, FQNEAQ. The CDR3 consists of 14 residues. The CDR3: CASSLGQGGAEQYF. DNA of the CDR3: TGTGCCAGCAGCTTAGGACAGGGGGGAGCCGAGCAGTACTTC.

This chain connects TRBV14 to TRBJ1-1, with no clear D. V lost 5 bases and J lost 3, with 10 bases in between. The CDR3 consists of 13 residues. Germline lookup yields CDR1 SGHDN and CDR2 FVKESK. CDR3 amino acids: CASSLQADTEAFF. The CDR3 bases are TGTGCCAGCAGCTTACAAGCGGACACTGAAGCTTTCTTT.

This chain links TRBV9 with TRBJ2-1; D might be TRBD1 (6 bases). CDR1 and CDR2 (germline): SGDLS, YYNGEE. The CDR3 consists of 14 residues. Trimming removed 4 bases from V and 5 bases from J, with 13 bases in between. CDR3 bases: TGTGCCAGCAGCCCGGGCAGGGGCCACAATGAGCAGTTCTTC. This codes for CASSPGRGHNEQFF.

This chain joins TRBV4-1 and TRBJ1-2; D is unclear. Germline loops: CDR1 MGHRA, CDR2 YSYEKL. V was cut by 0 bases and J by 6 bases, with 11 bases left in between. This CDR3 comprises 14 residues. The CDR3 bases are TGCGCCAGCAGCCAAGACTTGTCAGTTCATGGCTACACCTTC. Its protein is CASSQDLSVHGYTF.

This rearrangement joins TRBV4-1 to TRBJ2-1, with D possibly matching TRBD1 (5 bases). The CDR3 is 17 amino acids. Germline CDR1 and CDR2: MGHRA and YSYEKL. Trimming pared 0 bases from V and 5 bases from J, leaving 17 bases between. The CDR3: CASSQEGVLASHNEQFF. The CDR3 DNA reads TGCGCCAGCAGCCAAGAAGGGGTCCTCGCGTCCCACAATGAGCAGTTCTTC.

This clone was picked up a small number of times. CDR3 sequence reads: CASSSMQATGANVLTF. Here the CDR3 DNA reads TGTGCCAGTAGTAGCATGCAGGCTACTGGGGCCAACGTCCTGACTTTC. The chain combines TRBV19 with TRBJ2-6, with D uncertain. The CDR3 sequence is 16 residues long. Deletions cut 4 bases from V and 2 bases from J, with 12 bases between. Germline CDR1 LNHDA, CDR2 SQIVND (reference sequence).

The table lists this clone with a count of one. V gene TRBV7-9 combines with J gene TRBJ2-3; TRBD2 might be the D (5 bases). This CDR3 has 15 amino acids. V was shortened by 9 bases and J by 2 bases, with 18 bases between the two germline ends. Germline V lookup: CDR1 SEHNR, CDR2 FQNEAQ (reference sequence). In DNA, the CDR3 is TGTGCCAGTACCGCCGACCGGGAAAACACAGATACGCAGTATTTT. This encodes CASTADRENTDTQYF.